Shown below are 6 T cell receptor beta chains from a single sample sequenced in a study of blood T cells in healthy people across ages. Next came a second PCR, run for about 6 to 12 cycles, which used a sample-barcoded 5' primer along with a J-beta primer mix. MiXCR, applied by TCRdb to the 5' RACE reads, yields one record per CDR3 protein. The sample holds roughly 730,000 distinct CDR3 sequences; more than 50% are singletons and the top ten take about a quarter. The sequencing sample was made of blood. These receptors were obtained from a man aged 40-49 years in good health.

The V gene is TRBV4-1, the J gene TRBJ1-2; weak D call: TRBD1 (6 bases). Trimming shortened V by 0 bases and J by 9 bases, and 17 bases separated the two germline ends. The CDR3 is 15 amino acids. CDR1 and CDR2 (germline): MGHRA, YSYEKL. The CDR3 is CASSQDPRTDHRYTF. CDR3 coding DNA: TGCGCCAGCAGCCAAGATCCTCGGACAGACCATCGCTACACCTTC.

The V call is TRBV12-3 or TRBV12-4, the J call TRBJ2-1; 7 bases align to TRBD1. CDR3 length equals 16 residues. J was trimmed by 4 bases and V by 3 bases; bases with no gene match: 9. CDR3: CASSLGRTGYYNEQFF. As DNA, the CDR3 is TGTGCCAGCAGTTTGGGACGGACAGGATATTACAATGAGCAGTTCTTC.

This clonotype was observed many times. The chain has TRBV12-3 or TRBV12-4 and TRBJ2-2; unclear D gene. This CDR3 spans 13 amino acids. V was trimmed by 3 bases and J by 4 bases, leaving 6 bases between them. Here the CDR3 DNA reads TGTGCCAGCAGTTTCGGGTCCACCGGGGAGCTGTTTTTT. Amino acid sequence: CASSFGSTGELFF.

This chain links TRBV7-2 with TRBJ2-3; TRBD2 might be the D (5 bases). The CDR3 loop spans 13 amino acids. The V gene lost 4 bases and the J gene lost 5 bases, with 10 bases spanning the gap. The germline CDR1 and CDR2 sequences are SGHTA and FQGNSA. CDR3 residues: CASSSDRGDTQYF. The CDR3 nucleotides are TGTGCCAGCAGCTCAGACCGGGGAGATACGCAGTATTTT.

The rearrangement links TRBV6-1 to TRBJ1-6, with D perhaps matching TRBD1 (5 bases). Trimming pared 7 bases from V and 7 bases from J, leaving 14 bases between. Germline CDR1 reads MNHNS; CDR2 reads SASEGT. This CDR3 has 14 amino acids. The chain's CDR3 is CASTTGPPNSPLHF. CDR3 in DNA: TGTGCCAGCACCACGGGACCGCCGAATTCACCCCTCCACTTT.

CDR3 sequence reads: CASSRRLLGQSPNYEQYF. The CDR3 DNA sequence: TGTGCCAGCAGCAGACGCTTGCTTGGACAGAGTCCCAACTACGAGCAGTACTTC. The J gene is TRBJ2-7, the V gene TRBV28; D is perhaps TRBD1 (6 bases). Trimming cost V 6 bases and J 3 bases, with 27 bases left between them. The CDR3 runs 18 residues. Germline V lookup: CDR1 MDHEN, CDR2 SYDVKM. Full variable domain (outside the CDR3, taken from reference TRBV28 and TRBJ2-7): DVKVTQSSRYLVKRTGEKVFLECVQDMDHENMFWYRQDPGLGLRLIYFSYDVKMKEKGDIPEGYSVSREKKERFSLILESASTNQTSMYLCASSRRLLGQSPNYEQYFGPGTRLTVT.